The subject of this entry is one TCR beta chain. There is no known antigen for this receptor. No base quality information exists; no much larger clone differs at one position. Receptor libraries were prepared by the immunoSEQ multiplex PCR assay. TCRdb obtained this table from immuneACCESS and retained in-frame rearrangements with V and J assigned. These tables miss some clones; where compared with another copy, unresolved V genes account for less than half of the shortfall, and the remainder is unexplained. The sample table records about 74,000 clones; 95% of these occur just once. The ten biggest clones cover 0.25% to 0.3% of the sample. The data stem from a study of technical replicates of blood from several donors (dated by TCRdb to the late 2010s). The CDR3, cysteine through phenylalanine, is 14 amino acids long. The sequence is cut down to CDR3 DNA, 42 bases in frame from base 1. V is cut by 3 bases and J by 2 bases, and the space between the germline ends is 10 bases. Per the germline V gene (reference sequence), LNHDA is the CDR1 and SQIVND is the CDR2.

The rearrangement joined TRBV19 to TRBJ1-1; perhaps TRBD1 is the D gene, with 6 bases matching. This receptor was taken from a human donor in good health. Input material: T cells isolated from PBMCs. The nucleotide sequence reads as follows: TGTGCCAGTAGTATTGTACAGGGTAACACTGAAGCTTTCTTT. This codes for CASSIVQGNTEAFF.